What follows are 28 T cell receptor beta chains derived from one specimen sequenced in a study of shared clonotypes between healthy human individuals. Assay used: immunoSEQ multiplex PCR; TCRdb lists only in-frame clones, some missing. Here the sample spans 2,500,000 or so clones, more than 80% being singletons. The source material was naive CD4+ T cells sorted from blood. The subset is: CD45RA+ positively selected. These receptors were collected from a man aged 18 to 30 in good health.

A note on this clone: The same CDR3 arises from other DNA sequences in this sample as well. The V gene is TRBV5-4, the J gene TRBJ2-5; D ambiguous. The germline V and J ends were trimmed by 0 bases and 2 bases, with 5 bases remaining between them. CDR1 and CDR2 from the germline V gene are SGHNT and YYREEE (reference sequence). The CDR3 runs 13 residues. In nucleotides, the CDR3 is TGTGCCAGCAGCTTGGGACCACAAGAGACCCAGTACTTC. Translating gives CASSLGPQETQYF.

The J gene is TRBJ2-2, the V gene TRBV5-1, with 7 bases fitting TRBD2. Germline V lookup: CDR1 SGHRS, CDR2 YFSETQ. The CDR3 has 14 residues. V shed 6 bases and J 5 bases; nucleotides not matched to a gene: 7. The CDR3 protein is CASKVGGGTGELFF. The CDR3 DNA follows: TGCGCCAGCAAGGTCGGGGGAGGGACCGGGGAGCTGTTTTTT.

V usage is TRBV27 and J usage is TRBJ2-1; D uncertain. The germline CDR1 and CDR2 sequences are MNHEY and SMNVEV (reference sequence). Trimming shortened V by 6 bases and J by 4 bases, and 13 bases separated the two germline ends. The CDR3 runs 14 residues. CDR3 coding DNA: TGTGCCAGCAGGTCCGTAAAGGCTTACAATGAGCAGTTCTTC. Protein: CASRSVKAYNEQFF.

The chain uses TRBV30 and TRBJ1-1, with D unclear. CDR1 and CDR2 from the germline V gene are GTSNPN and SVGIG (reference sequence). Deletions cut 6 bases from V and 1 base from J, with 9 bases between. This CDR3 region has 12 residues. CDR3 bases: TGTGCCTGTGCACTTCGGAACACTGAAGCTTTCTTT. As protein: CACALRNTEAFF.

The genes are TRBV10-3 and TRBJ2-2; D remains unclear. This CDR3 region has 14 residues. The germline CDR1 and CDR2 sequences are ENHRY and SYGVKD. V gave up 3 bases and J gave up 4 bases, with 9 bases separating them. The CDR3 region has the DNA TGTGCCATCAGTGACGGCGGATTCACCGGGGAGCTGTTTTTT. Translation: CAISDGGFTGELFF.

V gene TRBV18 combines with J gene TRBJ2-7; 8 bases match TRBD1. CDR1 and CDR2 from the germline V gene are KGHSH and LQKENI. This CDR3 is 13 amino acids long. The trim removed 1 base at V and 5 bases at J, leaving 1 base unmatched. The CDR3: CASSPRQGNEQYF. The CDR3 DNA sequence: TGTGCCAGCTCACCACGACAGGGGAACGAGCAGTACTTC.

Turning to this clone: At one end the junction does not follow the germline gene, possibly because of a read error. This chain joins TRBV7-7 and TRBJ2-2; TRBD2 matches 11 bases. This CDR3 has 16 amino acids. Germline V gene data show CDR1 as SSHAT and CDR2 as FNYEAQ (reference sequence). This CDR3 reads CASSLLAGDDTGELFF. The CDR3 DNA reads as TGTGCTAGCAGCTTACTAGCGGGAGACGACACCGGGGAGCTGTTTTTT. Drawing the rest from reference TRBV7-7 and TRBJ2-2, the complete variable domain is GAGVSQSPRYKVTKRGQDVTLRCDPISSHATLYWYQQALGQGPEFLTYFNYEAQPDKSGLPSDRFSAERPEGSISTLTIQRTEQRDSAMYRCASSLLAGDDTGELFFGEGSRLTVL.

The DNA of the CDR3 is TGCGCCAGCAGTGAGTCGCCCGCCTTGGGAGTCGGCGAGCAGTACTTC. Its protein product is CASSESPALGVGEQYF. J is TRBJ2-7 and V is TRBV10-2; possible D gene TRBD2, 5 bases. Per germline, CDR1 WSHSY and CDR2 SAAADI. The V end was cut by 0 bases, the J end by 6 bases, with 18 bases between. The CDR3 is 16 residues long.

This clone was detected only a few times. This CDR3 is CASSPPLAGGTETQYF. The CDR3 DNA reads as TGTGCCAGCAGTCCCCCTCTAGCGGGAGGGACAGAGACCCAGTACTTC. J is TRBJ2-5 and V is TRBV9; 12 positions match TRBD2. The CDR3 sequence is 16 residues long. CDR1 is SGDLS and CDR2 is YYNGEE in the germline V gene. The junction had 9 bases not matched to a gene; V was cut back by 5 bases and J by 4 bases.

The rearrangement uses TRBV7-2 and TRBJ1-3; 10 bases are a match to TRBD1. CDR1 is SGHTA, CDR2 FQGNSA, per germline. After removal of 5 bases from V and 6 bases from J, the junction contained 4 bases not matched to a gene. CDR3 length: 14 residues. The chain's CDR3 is CASSKDRGLNTIYF. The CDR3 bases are TGTGCCAGCAGCAAGGACAGGGGGTTAAACACCATATATTTT. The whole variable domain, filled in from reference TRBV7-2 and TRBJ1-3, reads GAGVSQSPSNKVTEKGKDVELRCDPISGHTALYWYRQSLGQGLEFLIYFQGNSAPDKSGLPSDRFSAERTGGSVSTLTIQRTQQEDSAVYLCASSKDRGLNTIYFGEGSWLTVV.

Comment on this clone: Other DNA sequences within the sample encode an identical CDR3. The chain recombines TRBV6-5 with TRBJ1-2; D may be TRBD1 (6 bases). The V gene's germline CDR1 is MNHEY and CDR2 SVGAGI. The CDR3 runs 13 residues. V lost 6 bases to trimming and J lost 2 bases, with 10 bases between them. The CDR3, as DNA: TGTGCCAGCAGCCGTGGACAGAACTATGGCTACACCTTC. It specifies CASSRGQNYGYTF.

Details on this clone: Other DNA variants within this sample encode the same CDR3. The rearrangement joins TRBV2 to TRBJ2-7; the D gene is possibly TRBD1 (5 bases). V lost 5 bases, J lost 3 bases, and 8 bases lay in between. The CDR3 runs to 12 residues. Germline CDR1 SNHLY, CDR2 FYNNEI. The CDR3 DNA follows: TGTGCCAGCAGTCTGCAGGGCTACGAGCAGTACTTC. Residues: CASSLQGYEQYF.

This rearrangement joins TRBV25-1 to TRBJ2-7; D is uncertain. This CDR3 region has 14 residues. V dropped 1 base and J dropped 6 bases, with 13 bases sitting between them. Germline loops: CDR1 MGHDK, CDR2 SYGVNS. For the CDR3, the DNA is TGTGCCAGCAGTGAATCGGGTAGGCGAGGCGAGCAGTACTTC. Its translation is CASSESGRRGEQYF.

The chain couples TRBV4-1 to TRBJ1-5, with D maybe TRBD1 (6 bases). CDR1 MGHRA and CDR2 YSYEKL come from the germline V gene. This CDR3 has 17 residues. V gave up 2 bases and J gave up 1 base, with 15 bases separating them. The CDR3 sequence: CASSQTSSRGSNQPQHF. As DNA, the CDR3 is TGCGCCAGCAGCCAAACGTCCTCCAGGGGCAGCAATCAGCCCCAGCATTTT.

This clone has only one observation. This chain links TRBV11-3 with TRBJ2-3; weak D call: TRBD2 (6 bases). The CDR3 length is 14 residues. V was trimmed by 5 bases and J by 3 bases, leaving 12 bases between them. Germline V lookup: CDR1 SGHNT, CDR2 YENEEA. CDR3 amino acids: CASSPLGTTDTQYF. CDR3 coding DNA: TGTGCCAGCAGCCCCTTAGGGACTACAGATACGCAGTATTTT. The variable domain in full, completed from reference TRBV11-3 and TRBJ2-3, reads EAGVVQSPRYKIIEKKQPVAFWCNPISGHNTLYWYLQNLGQGPELLIRYENEEAVDDSQLPKDRFSAERLKGVDSTLKIQPAELGDSAVYLCASSPLGTTDTQYFGPGTRLTVL.

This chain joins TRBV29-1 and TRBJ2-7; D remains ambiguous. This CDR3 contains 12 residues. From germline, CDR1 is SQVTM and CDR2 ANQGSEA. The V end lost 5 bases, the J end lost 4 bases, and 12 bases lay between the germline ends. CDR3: CSVSGDVYEQYF. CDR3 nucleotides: TGCAGCGTTTCAGGTGACGTTTACGAGCAGTACTTC.

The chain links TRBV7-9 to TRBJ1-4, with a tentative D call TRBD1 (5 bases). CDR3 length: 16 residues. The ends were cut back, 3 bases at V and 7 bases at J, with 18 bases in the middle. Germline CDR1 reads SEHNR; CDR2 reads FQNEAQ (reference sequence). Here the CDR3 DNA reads TGTGCCAGCAGCTTCTCAGGGAGCGTTGCCGGTGAAAAACTGTTTTTT. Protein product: CASSFSGSVAGEKLFF.

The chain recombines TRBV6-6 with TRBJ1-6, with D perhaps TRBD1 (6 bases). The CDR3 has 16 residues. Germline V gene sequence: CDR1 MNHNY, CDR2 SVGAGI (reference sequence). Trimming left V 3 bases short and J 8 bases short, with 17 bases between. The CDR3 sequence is CASSYARGARDSPLHF. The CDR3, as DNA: TGTGCCAGCAGTTATGCTCGGGGGGCTAGAGATTCACCCCTCCACTTT.

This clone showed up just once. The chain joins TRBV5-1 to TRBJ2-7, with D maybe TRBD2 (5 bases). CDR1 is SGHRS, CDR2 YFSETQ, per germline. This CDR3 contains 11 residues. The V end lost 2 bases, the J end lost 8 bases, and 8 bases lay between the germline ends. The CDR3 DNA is TGCGCCAGCAGCTTCGGGGAAAAGCAGTACTTC. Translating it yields CASSFGEKQYF.

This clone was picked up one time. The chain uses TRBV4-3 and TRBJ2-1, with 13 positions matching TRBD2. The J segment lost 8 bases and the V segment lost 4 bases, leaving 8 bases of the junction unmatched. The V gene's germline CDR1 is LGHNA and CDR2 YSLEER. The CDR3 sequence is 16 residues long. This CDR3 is CASSPALGLAGHEQFF. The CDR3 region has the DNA TGCGCCAGCAGCCCCGCCCTGGGACTAGCGGGACATGAGCAGTTCTTC.

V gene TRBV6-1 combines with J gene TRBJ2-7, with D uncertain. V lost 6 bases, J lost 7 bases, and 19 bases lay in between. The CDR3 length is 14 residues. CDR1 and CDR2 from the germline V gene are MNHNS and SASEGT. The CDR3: CASRQQLAPTEQYF. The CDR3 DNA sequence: TGTGCCAGCAGGCAACAACTTGCCCCTACGGAGCAGTACTTC.

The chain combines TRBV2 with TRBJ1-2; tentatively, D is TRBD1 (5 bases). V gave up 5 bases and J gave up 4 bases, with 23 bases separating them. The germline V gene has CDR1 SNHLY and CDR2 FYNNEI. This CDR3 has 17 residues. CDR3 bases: TGTGCCAGCAGTATCTTTCCAGGGACTTTACCCTCCTATGGCTACACCTTC. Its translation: CASSIFPGTLPSYGYTF.

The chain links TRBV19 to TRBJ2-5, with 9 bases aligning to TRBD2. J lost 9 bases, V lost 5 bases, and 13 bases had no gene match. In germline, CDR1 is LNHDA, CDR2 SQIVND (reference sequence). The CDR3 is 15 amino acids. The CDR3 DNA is TGTGCCAGTAGTGGAGCTAGCGGGGCCCCGAAGGCCCAGTACTTC. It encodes CASSGASGAPKAQYF.

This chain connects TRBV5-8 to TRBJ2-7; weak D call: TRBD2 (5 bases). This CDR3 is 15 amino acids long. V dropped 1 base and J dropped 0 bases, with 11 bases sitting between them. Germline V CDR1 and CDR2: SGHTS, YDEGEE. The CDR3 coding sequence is TGTGCCAGCAGCTTGCGGGATCTTAGCTCCTACGAGCAGTACTTC. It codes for CASSLRDLSSYEQYF.

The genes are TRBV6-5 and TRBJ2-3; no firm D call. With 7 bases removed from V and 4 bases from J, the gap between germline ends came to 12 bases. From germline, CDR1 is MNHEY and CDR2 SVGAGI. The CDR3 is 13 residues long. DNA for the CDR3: TGTGCCAGCACTGGCCGTCTACCAGATACGCAGTATTTT. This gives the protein CASTGRLPDTQYF.

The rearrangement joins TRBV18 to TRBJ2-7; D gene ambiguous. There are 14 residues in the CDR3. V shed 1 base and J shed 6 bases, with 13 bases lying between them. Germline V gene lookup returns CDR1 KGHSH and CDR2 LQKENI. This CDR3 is CASSPRNNWGEQYF. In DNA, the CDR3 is TGTGCCAGCTCACCACGAAACAATTGGGGCGAGCAGTACTTC.

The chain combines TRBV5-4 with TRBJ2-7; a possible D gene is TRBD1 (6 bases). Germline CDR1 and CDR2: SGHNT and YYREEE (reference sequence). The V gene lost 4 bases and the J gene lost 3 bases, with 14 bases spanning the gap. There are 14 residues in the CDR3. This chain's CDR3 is CASSAGTNLYEQYF. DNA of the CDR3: TGTGCCAGCAGCGCCGGGACAAACCTCTACGAGCAGTACTTC.

In DNA, the CDR3 is TGTGCCAGCAGCTTTAGCGGGGGCTCCTACAATGAGCAGTTCTTC. It specifies CASSFSGGSYNEQFF. The chain has TRBV5-8 and TRBJ2-1, with TRBD2 identical over 9 bases. Germline CDR1 SGHTS, CDR2 YDEGEE. J gave up 0 bases and V 2 bases, and 0 bases lay outside the gene matches. The CDR3 totals 15 residues.